A single T cell receptor beta chain is shown here with its context. Study processing details: Nucleated cell counts were estimated from reference gene primer amplification. Sequencing was performed with immunoSEQ multiplex PCR; in TCRdb, only in-frame clones are kept and a portion is missing. V and J calls and clone size are copied from that table; D and trimming were computed from the DNA. The sample consists of tens of thousands of clones, about 86% of them appearing once. There are 15 residues in the CDR3. V was trimmed by 4 bases and J by 1 base, leaving 13 bases between them. Germline CDR1 is MDHEN and CDR2 is SYDVKM. The sample is drawn from a study of blood T cell repertoires in COVID-19. Whole-study context: The analysed material was cDNA or gDNA that came from T cells, B-cell-depleted T cells, or PBMCs.

This chain links TRBV28 with TRBJ2-5; D call uncertain. This TCR was sampled from an elderly man with active COVID-19. Sequencing was performed on peripheral blood. CDR3 residues: CASSSLENLQETQYF. The CDR3 DNA follows: TGTGCCAGCAGTTCCCTAGAGAACCTCCAAGAGACCCAGTACTTC.